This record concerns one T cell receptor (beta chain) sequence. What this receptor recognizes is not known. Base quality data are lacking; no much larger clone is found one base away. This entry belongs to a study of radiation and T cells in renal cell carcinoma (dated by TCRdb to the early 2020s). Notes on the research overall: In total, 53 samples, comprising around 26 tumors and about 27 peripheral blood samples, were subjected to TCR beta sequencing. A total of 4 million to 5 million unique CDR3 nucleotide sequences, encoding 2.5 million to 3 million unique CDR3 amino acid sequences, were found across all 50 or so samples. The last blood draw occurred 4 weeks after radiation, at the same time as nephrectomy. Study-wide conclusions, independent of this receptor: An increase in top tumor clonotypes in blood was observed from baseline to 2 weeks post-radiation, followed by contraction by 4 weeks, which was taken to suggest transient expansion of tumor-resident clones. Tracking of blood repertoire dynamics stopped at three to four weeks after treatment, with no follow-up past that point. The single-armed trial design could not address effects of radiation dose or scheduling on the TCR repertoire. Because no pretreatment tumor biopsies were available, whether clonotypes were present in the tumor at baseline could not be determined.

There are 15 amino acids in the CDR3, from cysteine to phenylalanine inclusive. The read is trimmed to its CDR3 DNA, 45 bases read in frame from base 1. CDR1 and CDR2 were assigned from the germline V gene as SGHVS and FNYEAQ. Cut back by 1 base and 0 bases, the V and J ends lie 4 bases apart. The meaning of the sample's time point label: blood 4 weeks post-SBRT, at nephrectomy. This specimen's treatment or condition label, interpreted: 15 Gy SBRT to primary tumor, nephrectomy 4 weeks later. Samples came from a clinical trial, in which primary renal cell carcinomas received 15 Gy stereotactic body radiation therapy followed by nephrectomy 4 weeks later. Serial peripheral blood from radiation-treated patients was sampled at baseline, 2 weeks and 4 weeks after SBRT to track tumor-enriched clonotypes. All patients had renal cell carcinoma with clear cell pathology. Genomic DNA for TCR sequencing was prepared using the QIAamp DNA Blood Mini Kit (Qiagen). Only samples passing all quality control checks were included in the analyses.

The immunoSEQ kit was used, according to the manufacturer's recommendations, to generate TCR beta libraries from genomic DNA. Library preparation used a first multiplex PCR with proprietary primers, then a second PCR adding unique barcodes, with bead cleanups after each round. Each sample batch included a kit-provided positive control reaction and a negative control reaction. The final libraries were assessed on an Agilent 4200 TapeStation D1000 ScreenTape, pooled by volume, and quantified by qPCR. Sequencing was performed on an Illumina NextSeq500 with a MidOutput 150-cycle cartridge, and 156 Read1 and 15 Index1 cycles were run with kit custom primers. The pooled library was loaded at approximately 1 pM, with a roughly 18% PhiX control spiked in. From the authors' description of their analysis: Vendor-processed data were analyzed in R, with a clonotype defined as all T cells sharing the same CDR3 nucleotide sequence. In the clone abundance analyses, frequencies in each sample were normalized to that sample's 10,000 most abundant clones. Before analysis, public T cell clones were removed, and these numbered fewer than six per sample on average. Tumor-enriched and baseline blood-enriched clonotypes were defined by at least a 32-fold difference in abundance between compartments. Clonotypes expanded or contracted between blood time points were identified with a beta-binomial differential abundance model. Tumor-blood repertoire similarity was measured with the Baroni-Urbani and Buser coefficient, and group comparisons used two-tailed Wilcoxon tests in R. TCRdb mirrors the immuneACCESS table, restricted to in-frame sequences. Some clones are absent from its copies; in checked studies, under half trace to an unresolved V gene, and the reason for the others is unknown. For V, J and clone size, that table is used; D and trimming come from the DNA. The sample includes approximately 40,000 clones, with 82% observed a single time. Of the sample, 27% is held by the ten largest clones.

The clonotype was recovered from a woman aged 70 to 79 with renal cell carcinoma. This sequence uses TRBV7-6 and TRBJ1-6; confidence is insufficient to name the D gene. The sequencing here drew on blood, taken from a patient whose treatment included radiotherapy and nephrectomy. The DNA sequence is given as TGTGCCAGCAGCTTAGGGAGCTCCTATAATTCACCCCTCCACTTT. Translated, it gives CASSLGSSYNSPLHF.